One and the same sample provided the 30 T cell receptor beta chains below, sequenced in a study of shared clonotypes between healthy human individuals. Data came from immunoSEQ multiplex PCR; TCRdb stores just in-frame clones and leaves some out. The sample comprises millions of clones, about 92% of which are singletons, and approximately 1.7% rests with the top ten. Terminally differentiated effector memory CD45RA+ cells were excluded from the naive CD8 cells, which were CD45RO-negative and positively selected for CCR7. Sequencing used naive CD8+ T cells from PBMCs. The origin of the receptors is a man between 18 and 35 years old in good health. Some clones in this sample may be carry-over from other donors' samples.

This chain connects TRBV5-5 to TRBJ2-7; 9 nucleotides align to TRBD1. Germline CDR1 is SGHKS and CDR2 is YYEKEE (reference sequence). Trimming took 3 bases from V and 6 from J; bases not matched to a gene: 10. This CDR3 is built from 15 residues. The CDR3 DNA sequence: TGTGCCAGCAGCTCAACAGGGGGCGGATTGGGCGAGCAGTACTTC. This codes for CASSSTGGGLGEQYF.

The chain uses TRBV4-3 and TRBJ2-7; 8 bases line up with TRBD2. The length of the CDR3 is 14 residues. With 0 bases clipped from V and 9 bases from J, the junction kept 7 bases outside the gene matches. From germline, CDR1 is LGHNA and CDR2 YSLEER. Here the CDR3 reads CASSQERGGFGQYF. CDR3 sequence (DNA): TGCGCCAGCAGCCAAGAACGGGGGGGATTTGGGCAGTACTTC.

CDR3 region: CSVARDRGANYGYTF. Here the CDR3 DNA reads TGCAGCGTTGCCCGGGACAGGGGAGCTAACTATGGCTACACCTTC. V usage is TRBV29-1 and J usage is TRBJ1-2; 10 nucleotides agree with TRBD1. CDR3 length equals 15 residues. V lost 4 bases, J lost 0 bases, and 5 bases stayed unmatched. CDR1 and CDR2 (germline): SQVTM, ANQGSEA.

This clone appeared once. The V gene is TRBV11-2, the J gene TRBJ2-7, with a weak D call TRBD1 (5 bases). The CDR3 has 14 amino acids. The V and J ends lost 8 bases and 0 bases respectively, with 14 bases between them. CDR1 SGHAT and CDR2 FQNNGV come from the germline V gene. CDR3 in DNA: TGTGCCAGCGTCACAGGTCAGCTCTCCTACGAGCAGTACTTC. Protein: CASVTGQLSYEQYF. Complete variable domain (other parts from reference TRBV11-2 and TRBJ2-7): EAGVAQSPRYKIIEKRQSVAFWCNPISGHATLYWYQQILGQGPKLLIQFQNNGVVDDSQLPKDRFSAERLKGVDSTLKIQPAKLEDSAVYLCASVTGQLSYEQYFGPGTRLTVT.

The V gene is TRBV2, the J gene TRBJ1-2; 7 bases line up with TRBD1. Germline loops: CDR1 SNHLY, CDR2 FYNNEI. CDR3 length: 15 amino acids. V dropped 3 bases and J dropped 8; count of bases not matched to a gene: 12. In DNA form, the CDR3 reads TGTGCCAGCAGTGATGATTTACAGAGACAGGGCGGCTACACCTTC. Its translation: CASSDDLQRQGGYTF.

The chain joins TRBV10-3 to TRBJ1-1, with TRBD1 as a possible D gene (6 bases). The CDR3 sequence is 14 residues long. The V gene's germline CDR1 is ENHRY and CDR2 SYGVKD. Trimming took off 9 bases at V and 0 bases at J, with 14 bases between the two ends. The CDR3 nucleotides are TGTGCCATTAGTTCGGACAGCATGAACACTGAAGCTTTCTTT. As protein: CAISSDSMNTEAFF.

This rearrangement joins TRBV27 to TRBJ1-4, with 7 bases identical to TRBD1. CDR3 length equals 19 residues. Germline loops: CDR1 MNHEY, CDR2 SMNVEV (reference sequence). V lost 3 bases and J lost 0; bases outside the gene matches: 13. CDR3 coding DNA: TGTGCCAGCAGTTTCTCAGGGGGGCCGCTAGTTCCAACTAATGAAAAACTGTTTTTT. Encoded protein: CASSFSGGPLVPTNEKLFF. The full variable domain, completed using reference TRBV27 and TRBJ1-4, is EAQVTQNPRYLITVTGKKLTVTCSQNMNHEYMSWYRQDPGLGLRQIYYSMNVEVTDKGDVPEGYKVSRKEKRNFPLILESPSPNQTSLYFCASSFSGGPLVPTNEKLFFGSGTQLSVL.

The rearrangement joins TRBV9 to TRBJ2-5; TRBD2 might be the D (5 bases). The CDR3 covers 14 residues. Germline CDR1 reads SGDLS; CDR2 reads YYNGEE. V gave up 4 bases and J gave up 3 bases, with 13 bases separating them. The CDR3 here is CASSYSGRKETQYF. The DNA for the CDR3 is TGTGCCAGCAGCTACTCGGGGAGAAAAGAGACCCAGTACTTC.

This chain's CDR3 is CASSYSLRQGRANYGYTF. The CDR3 DNA sequence: TGTGCCAGCAGCTACTCACTCCGACAGGGTAGAGCTAACTATGGCTACACCTTC. The chain employs TRBV9 and TRBJ1-2; 7 positions agree with TRBD1. The germline V gene encodes CDR1 SGDLS and CDR2 YYNGEE. CDR3 size: 18 residues. With V trimmed by 4 bases and J by 0 bases, 15 bases remained unmatched. Combining the CDR3 with reference TRBV9 and TRBJ1-2 gives the whole variable domain DSGVTQTPKHLITATGQRVTLRCSPRSGDLSVYWYQQSLDQGLQFLIQYYNGEERAKGNILERFSAQQFPDLHSELNLSSLELGDSALYFCASSYSLRQGRANYGYTFGSGTRLTVV.

In this sample, this clone turned up once. This chain connects TRBV28 to TRBJ2-4; D is possibly TRBD1 (6 bases). Trimming pared 0 bases from V and 2 bases from J, leaving 17 bases between. CDR1 MDHEN and CDR2 SYDVKM come from the germline V gene. The CDR3 runs 18 residues. The CDR3 loop reads CASSLWAVIGGSKNIQYF. The CDR3 coding sequence is TGTGCCAGCAGTTTATGGGCCGTGATAGGGGGATCCAAAAACATTCAGTACTTC.

This clone appeared once. The gene calls are TRBV5-4 and TRBJ1-2; D call uncertain. Trimming shortened V by 1 base and J by 5 bases, and 15 bases separated the two germline ends. Germline lookup yields CDR1 SGHNT and CDR2 YYREEE (reference sequence). CDR3 length equals 15 residues. This CDR3 reads CASSLSQNGPYGYTF. In DNA, the CDR3 is TGTGCCAGCAGCTTGTCACAGAATGGGCCTTATGGCTACACCTTC.

The chain is built from TRBV6-6 and TRBJ2-1; TRBD2 agrees at 8 bases. Germline trimming cut 5 bases from V and 0 bases from J; bases unmatched to any gene: 3. The CDR3 has 15 amino acids. Germline CDR1 MNHNY, CDR2 SVGAGI (reference sequence). CDR3 bases: TGTGCCAGCAGTGCCCTAGCGGGCTCCTACAATGAGCAGTTCTTC. Protein: CASSALAGSYNEQFF.

This clone has just one count. J is TRBJ2-1 and V is TRBV6-1; TRBD1 aligns across 8 bases. CDR3 length: 14 residues. Germline V CDR1 and CDR2: MNHNS, SASEGT. V trimming: 6 bases; J trimming: 4 bases; junction bases outside the gene matches: 5. The CDR3 DNA follows: TGTGCCAGCAGCTACGGGACAGGTTACAATGAGCAGTTCTTC. Its protein is CASSYGTGYNEQFF.

The J gene is TRBJ2-7, the V gene TRBV6-1; weak D call: TRBD1 (5 bases). Germline V gives CDR1 MNHNS, CDR2 SASEGT. Trimming took 6 bases from V and 4 from J, leaving 10 bases between them. The CDR3 covers 12 residues. The CDR3 sequence is CASRYDSYEQYF. The CDR3 DNA is TGTGCCAGCAGGTACGACAGTTACGAGCAGTACTTC.

The chain uses TRBV5-1 and TRBJ2-7; 11 positions agree with TRBD1. This CDR3 has 18 residues. Per germline, CDR1 SGHRS and CDR2 YFSETQ. V shed 1 base, J shed 1 base, and the junction held 10 bases outside the gene matches. The CDR3 reads CASSLSGQGARRSYEQYF. The DNA of the CDR3 is TGCGCCAGCAGCTTGAGTGGACAGGGGGCGCGACGGTCCTACGAGCAGTACTTC.

This sequence joins TRBV27 and TRBJ2-1; 10 nucleotides match TRBD2. The CDR3 is made up of 14 amino acids. The germline CDR1 and CDR2 sequences are MNHEY and SMNVEV (reference sequence). V shed 2 bases, J shed 10 bases, and the junction held 5 bases outside the gene matches. This CDR3 reads CASSLLAGAEEQFF. In DNA, the CDR3 is TGTGCCAGCAGTTTACTAGCGGGAGCTGAGGAGCAGTTCTTC.

About this clone: The same CDR3 arises from other DNA sequences in this sample as well. This chain connects TRBV27 to TRBJ2-7; 11 positions match TRBD1. The CDR3 is 15 amino acids. J was trimmed by 2 bases and V by 3 bases; bases with no gene match: 3. Germline lookup yields CDR1 MNHEY and CDR2 SMNVEV (reference sequence). CDR3 sequence reads: CASSLSGQGAYEQYF. In DNA form, the CDR3 reads TGTGCCAGCAGTTTGTCGGGACAGGGGGCCTACGAGCAGTACTTC.

V is TRBV7-8 and J is TRBJ2-4; weak D call: TRBD1 (7 bases). V shed 1 base and J shed 7 bases, with 11 bases lying between them. The CDR3 runs 14 residues. Germline CDR1 and CDR2: SGHVS and FQNEAQ. This chain's CDR3 is CASSLVAGGNIQYF. The CDR3 DNA reads as TGTGCCAGCAGCTTAGTGGCAGGGGGGAACATTCAGTACTTC.

The chain employs TRBV10-3 and TRBJ1-1; maybe TRBD1 (6 bases). The V end lost 2 bases, the J end lost 1 base, and 14 bases lay between the germline ends. CDR1 is ENHRY and CDR2 is SYGVKD in the germline V gene. CDR3 length: 16 amino acids. The CDR3 sequence is CAISEEKQGTNTEAFF. CDR3 coding DNA: TGTGCCATCAGTGAGGAAAAACAGGGCACGAACACTGAAGCTTTCTTT.

This chain links TRBV5-1 with TRBJ2-7; D is undetermined. The CDR3 sequence is 14 residues long. The germline gives CDR1 SGHRS, CDR2 YFSETQ. Trimming shortened V by 3 bases and J by 2 bases, and 12 bases separated the two germline ends. CDR3 nucleotides: TGCGCCAGCAGCTACGACACGGGCACCTACGAGCAGTACTTC. This encodes CASSYDTGTYEQYF.

The chain uses TRBV5-1 and TRBJ2-7; D gene unclear. V was clipped by 0 bases and J by 0 bases, with 16 bases between them. The germline gives CDR1 SGHRS, CDR2 YFSETQ. This CDR3 is built from 17 residues. The CDR3 protein is CASSLVAGVRSSYEQYF. Written as DNA, the CDR3 is TGCGCCAGCAGCTTGGTCGCAGGTGTCAGGAGCTCCTACGAGCAGTACTTC.

The chain joins TRBV9 to TRBJ2-7, with a weak D call TRBD2 (6 bases). Looked up from germline, CDR1 is SGDLS and CDR2 is YYNGEE. The CDR3 runs 15 residues. The ends were cut back, 5 bases at V and 0 bases at J, with 15 bases in the middle. This chain's CDR3 is CASSPSLANSYEQYF. The CDR3 DNA follows: TGTGCCAGCAGTCCGTCCCTAGCGAACTCCTACGAGCAGTACTTC.

The chain employs TRBV5-1 and TRBJ2-5; 9 bases map to TRBD2. The J call is doubtful: the DNA matches TRBJ2-7 better. The CDR3 runs to 14 residues. In germline, CDR1 is SGHRS, CDR2 YFSETQ. The CDR3 reads CASSLASGAYEQYF. CDR3 coding DNA: TGCGCCAGCAGCTTGGCTAGCGGGGCCTACGAGCAGTACTTC.

V usage is TRBV10-2 and J usage is TRBJ1-5; D unclear. This CDR3 spans 14 amino acids. V shed 2 bases and J shed 3 bases, with 8 bases lying between them. Germline lookup yields CDR1 WSHSY and CDR2 SAAADI. CDR3 loop: CASSEIQPNQPQHF. The DNA of the CDR3 is TGCGCCAGCAGTGAGATCCAGCCCAATCAGCCCCAGCATTTT.

The chain couples TRBV27 to TRBJ2-7; D might be TRBD1 (6 bases). The CDR3 length is 18 residues. The V end lost 1 base, the J end lost 3 bases, and 22 bases lay between the germline ends. Germline V gene sequence: CDR1 MNHEY, CDR2 SMNVEV (reference sequence). For the CDR3, the DNA is TGTGCCAGCAGTTTATACCCCCCGCCGTCAGGGGCTGACTACGAGCAGTACTTC. Translation gives CASSLYPPPSGADYEQYF.

This rearrangement joins TRBV7-9 to TRBJ1-1; possible D gene TRBD1, 6 bases. The germline V gene encodes CDR1 SEHNR and CDR2 FQNEAQ (reference sequence). This CDR3 comprises 19 residues. Trimming left V 0 bases short and J 0 bases short, with 20 bases between. This CDR3 is CASSLARTASSFMNTEAFF. The CDR3, as DNA: TGTGCCAGCAGCTTAGCCCGGACAGCTTCTTCCTTTATGAACACTGAAGCTTTCTTT.

The chain has TRBV9 and TRBJ2-1; D tentatively reads TRBD1 or TRBD2 (5 bases each). Germline loops: CDR1 SGDLS, CDR2 YYNGEE. Trimming cost V 3 bases and J 8 bases, with 12 bases left between them. The CDR3 runs to 13 residues. The CDR3 DNA is TGTGCCAGCAGCGCCGACAGAGGGGATGAGCAGTTCTTC. Its protein is CASSADRGDEQFF.

The chain recombines TRBV19 with TRBJ2-3; TRBD2 matches 7 bases. Germline V gives CDR1 LNHDA, CDR2 SQIVND (reference sequence). The junction had 8 bases not matched to a gene; V was cut back by 5 bases and J by 6 bases. The CDR3 extends over 14 amino acids. CDR3 residues: CASSSRTSGDTQYF. The CDR3 DNA sequence: TGTGCCAGTAGTTCCCGGACTAGTGGCGATACGCAGTATTTT.

Comments on this clone: This CDR3 is also generated by other DNA sequences in the sample. The chain combines TRBV4-1 with TRBJ2-1, with unresolved D. The CDR3 has 14 amino acids. V lost 1 base to trimming and J lost 0 bases, with 4 bases between them. Germline CDR1 is MGHRA and CDR2 is YSYEKL. As DNA, the CDR3 is TGCGCCAGCAGCCAAGGTGTCTCCTACAATGAGCAGTTCTTC. This codes for CASSQGVSYNEQFF.

V gene TRBV5-4 combines with J gene TRBJ2-3, with 8 bases identical to TRBD1. Germline values: CDR1 SGHNT, CDR2 YYREEE (reference sequence). CDR3 size: 15 residues. V was clipped by 2 bases and J by 6 bases; unmatched bases: 8. The CDR3 loop is CASSFGQGGSDTQYF. CDR3 sequence (DNA): TGTGCCAGCAGCTTCGGACAGGGCGGATCGGATACGCAGTATTTT.